These 3 T cell receptor beta chains were all obtained from the same sample, sequenced in a study of cytomegalovirus exposure and HLA in healthy donors (TCRdb year 2017). The library was built by means of the immunoSEQ multiplex PCR assay. For the multiplex PCR, a mixture combining 60 forward primers for TCR Vbeta segments and 13 reverse primers for TCR Jbeta segments was used. The source is immuneACCESS, and TCRdb retained only in-frame sequences with V and J called. Part of the clones is not carried over; for the studies checked, unresolved V genes explain less than half of this, and the remainder is unexplained. The sample records about 120,000 clones, around 79% of which are singletons. The ten largest account for roughly 3.3% of the sample. Sequenced: PBMCs. The receptors shown here come from a woman aged 25 to 39 in good health and CMV-seropositive.

This clone was recorded a few times. CDR3 protein: CASSQKAQVIRTDTQYF. The DNA for the CDR3 is TGTGCCAGCAGCCAAAAGGCCCAGGTGATAAGGACAGATACGCAGTATTTT. The chain combines TRBV4-2 with TRBJ2-3; D not certain. Germline values: CDR1 LGHNA, CDR2 YNFKEQ. The CDR3 is 17 amino acids. The V end was cut by 2 bases, the J end by 3 bases, with 18 bases between.

The chain links TRBV2 to TRBJ1-2; no reliable D call. CDR1 and CDR2 (germline): SNHLY, FYNNEI. This CDR3 region has 14 residues. The V end lost 1 base, the J end lost 8 bases, and 14 bases lay between the germline ends. Here the CDR3 DNA reads TGTGCCAGCAGTGAAGGGGGAGGGAAGGGAGGCTACACCTTC. It is translated as CASSEGGGKGGYTF.

The chain is built from TRBV5-4 and TRBJ2-5; 12 bases match TRBD2. Germline V gives CDR1 SGHNT, CDR2 YYREEE (reference sequence). The CDR3 covers 16 residues. J gave up 2 bases and V 0 bases, and 2 bases lay outside the gene matches. The CDR3 nucleotides read TGTGCCAGCAGCTTGGGGGGGACTAGCGGGCAAGAGACCCAGTACTTC. It codes for CASSLGGTSGQETQYF.